The 9 T cell receptor beta chains below come from one sample, sequenced in a study of a mutant IDH1 vaccine in newly diagnosed glioma. Their cognate antigens are unknown. Specified time point: week 47, end of study. Vaccinated patients received 300 ug of mutant IDH1 20-mer peptide per dose, with topical imiquimod. Libraries were prepared by immunoSEQ multiplex PCR; TCRdb keeps only in-frame clonotypes and omits some of them. The sample holds approximately 50,000 clones, roughly 87% seen once. The specimen comprised PBMCs, sampled from a glioma patient whose treatment included an IDH1 peptide vaccine. These receptors were taken from a woman aged 45-65 years with glioma.

The chain joins TRBV2 to TRBJ2-2; TRBD2 is a possible D gene (6 bases). The CDR3 sequence is 14 residues long. V was trimmed by 8 bases and J by 1 base, leaving 11 bases between them. Germline V gene lookup returns CDR1 SNHLY and CDR2 FYNNEI. CDR3 amino acids: CASGQGGNTGELFF. The DNA for the CDR3 is TGTGCCAGCGGCCAGGGAGGGAACACCGGGGAGCTGTTTTTT.

This chain uses TRBV5-4 with TRBJ2-7; TRBD2 is a possible D gene (6 bases). Trimming pared 3 bases from V and 3 bases from J, leaving 16 bases between. This CDR3 spans 15 amino acids. Germline V gives CDR1 SGHNT, CDR2 YYREEE (reference sequence). CDR3 coding DNA: TGTGCCAGCAGCTGGGCGGGAATGGGGGACTACGAGCAGTACTTC. Its translation: CASSWAGMGDYEQYF. Variable domain in full (rest from reference TRBV5-4 and TRBJ2-7): ETGVTQSPTHLIKTRGQQVTLRCSSQSGHNTVSWYQQALGQGPQFIFQYYREEENGRGNFPPRFSGLQFPNYSSELNVNALELDDSALYLCASSWAGMGDYEQYFGPGTRLTVT.

The genes are TRBV5-8 and TRBJ1-6, with TRBD1 matching over 9 bases. The trim removed 0 bases at V and 7 bases at J, leaving 2 bases unmatched. Germline CDR1 is SGHTS and CDR2 is YDEGEE. The CDR3 runs to 15 residues. The CDR3 DNA is TGTGCCAGCAGCTTGGCCGGACAGGGGAATTCACCCCTCCACTTT. Translated, it gives CASSLAGQGNSPLHF.

The chain combines TRBV19 with TRBJ2-3; 8 nucleotides align to TRBD2. V was pared by 4 bases and J by 1 base, with 1 base of the junction left unmatched. This CDR3 spans 14 amino acids. The V gene's germline CDR1 is LNHDA and CDR2 SQIVND (reference sequence). CDR3 DNA: TGTGCCAGTAGTACGCGGGGGGGCACAGATACGCAGTATTTT. Translation: CASSTRGGTDTQYF.

The chain joins TRBV2 to TRBJ1-2, with D hard to call. The V gene lost 2 bases and the J gene lost 8 bases, with 12 bases spanning the gap. Germline V gene data show CDR1 as SNHLY and CDR2 as FYNNEI. This CDR3 is 13 amino acids long. CDR3 region: CASSEFWGYGYTF. CDR3 sequence (DNA): TGTGCCAGCAGTGAATTTTGGGGATACGGCTACACCTTC.

The CDR3 here is CASSLELGPTGMNTEAFF. The CDR3, as DNA: TGTGCCAGCAGCTTAGAGTTGGGCCCGACAGGGATGAACACTGAAGCTTTCTTT. The rearrangement links TRBV7-3 to TRBJ1-1, with TRBD1 identical over 7 bases. CDR3 size: 18 residues. V shed 2 bases, J shed 0 bases, and the junction held 12 bases outside the gene matches. Germline loops: CDR1 SGHTA, CDR2 FQGTGA. Full variable domain (rest looked up from reference TRBV7-3 and TRBJ1-1): GAGVSQTPSNKVTEKGKYVELRCDPISGHTALYWYRQSLGQGPEFLIYFQGTGAADDSGLPNDRFFAVRPEGSVSTLKIQRTERGDSAVYLCASSLELGPTGMNTEAFFGQGTRLTVV.

The J gene is TRBJ1-5, the V gene TRBV19; D is unclear. V lost 4 bases, J lost 2 bases, and 3 bases lay in between. Germline values: CDR1 LNHDA, CDR2 SQIVND (reference sequence). The CDR3 consists of 12 residues. DNA of the CDR3: TGTGCCAGTAGTAAGGGCAATCAGCCCCAGCATTTT. It is translated as CASSKGNQPQHF. The entire variable domain, with the rest obtained from reference TRBV19 and TRBJ1-5, is as follows: DGGITQSPKYLFRKEGQNVTLSCEQNLNHDAMYWYRQDPGQGLRLIYYSQIVNDFQKGDIAEGYSVSREKKESFPLTVTSAQKNPTAFYLCASSKGNQPQHFGDGTRLSIL.

This sequence joins TRBV10-1 and TRBJ2-2; D possibly corresponds to TRBD1 (6 bases). The CDR3 runs 16 residues. Trimming cost V 2 bases and J 4 bases, with 14 bases left between them. CDR1 and CDR2 (germline): WNHNN, SYGVQD (reference sequence). CDR3 sequence reads: CASSEGGKSGTGELFF. The CDR3 DNA is TGCGCCAGCAGTGAGGGGGGCAAAAGTGGCACCGGGGAGCTGTTTTTT.

This chain uses TRBV9 with TRBJ2-5, with D possibly called TRBD1 or TRBD2 (5 bases each). This CDR3 region has 14 residues. Deletions cut 3 bases from V and 0 bases from J, with 9 bases between. CDR1 and CDR2 (germline): SGDLS, YYNGEE. The DNA of the CDR3 is TGTGCCAGCAGCGGGAGAGGGGACCAAGAGACCCAGTACTTC. Protein sequence: CASSGRGDQETQYF.